The T cell receptor (beta chain) under discussion was sequenced for a study of prognosis after radiotherapy for stage I lung cancer. Study-level background: Therapy given concurrently with stereotactic body radiotherapy reached no patient.

Findings and limits, study-wide: Tumor specificity of the expanded TCR clones was not determined. Once stereotactic body radiation therapy had been given, unique TCR clone counts fell, with a median of approximately 10,000 versus 7,000.

V was shortened by 4 bases and J by 5 bases, with 6 bases between the two germline ends. This CDR3 spans 11 amino acids. Per germline, CDR1 LGHDT and CDR2 YNNKEL (reference sequence). From genomic DNA, two-round multiplex PCR was used to amplify TCR beta CDR3. Gene-specific primers for each TRBV and TRBJ gene drove first-round PCR. In TCRdb, the multiplex PCR reads were re-called with MiXCR into one record per CDR3 protein. The repertoire includes roughly 30,000 distinct CDR3 sequences, around 43% of them detected once, and under 35% sits in the top ten. In this sample, this clonotype turned up many times. The antigen remains unidentified.

This clonotype was obtained from a donor of 50 years or more with non-small cell lung cancer. The V gene is TRBV3-1, the J gene TRBJ2-7; D unclear. The starting material was PBMCs, obtained before or after stereotactic body radiation therapy (not recorded which). The CDR3 nucleotides read TGTGCCAGCAGCCGGTCAAACGAGCAGTACTTC. As protein: CASSRSNEQYF.